A single sample gave rise to the 21 T cell receptor beta chains below, sequenced in a study of T cells after yellow fever vaccination (dated by TCRdb to between 2018 and 2020). The protocol used for the library was 5' RACE. Instrument on record: Illumina NovaSeq 6000. TCRdb cleaned the public reads at Q25 with fastp, built clones with MiXCR and kept in-frame beta chains. Rows with one shared CDR3 protein collapse into an entry with the most common genes and DNA. The sample data list hundreds of thousands of distinct CDR3 sequences, and 8.7% of these were observed just once. The biggest ten clones account for 3% to 3.5% of the sample. Read against the paper, the sample's treatment or condition label means: live attenuated yellow fever vaccine strain. Sequenced here: CD4+ T cells sorted from PBMCs, sampled 5 days after the yellow fever booster vaccination. These TCRs come from a man between 18 and 29 years old who received the YFV17D yellow fever vaccine.

This clonotype was seen ten or more times. This chain joins TRBV9 and TRBJ1-5; D remains ambiguous. The CDR3 loop spans 15 amino acids. Between the trimmed V and J ends, which lost 0 bases and 0 bases, there was a span of 7 bases. CDR1 is SGDLS and CDR2 is YYNGEE in the germline V gene. For the CDR3, the DNA is TGTGCCAGCAGCGTAGGGGGTAATAGCAATCAGCCCCAGCATTTT. Translation: CASSVGGNSNQPQHF.

This clonotype was seen many times. The genes are TRBV7-8 and TRBJ2-7; unclear D gene. V lost 5 bases to trimming and J lost 2 bases, with 19 bases between them. Germline CDR1 is SGHVS and CDR2 is FQNEAQ. The CDR3 is 16 amino acids. This CDR3 reads CASSPTLGRIAYEQYV. CDR3 nucleotides: TGTGCCAGCAGCCCAACTCTAGGTCGTATCGCCTACGAGCAGTACGTC.

V usage is TRBV19 and J usage is TRBJ1-1, with no clear D. The CDR3 runs 17 residues. Deletions cut 8 bases from V and 0 bases from J, with 22 bases between. CDR1 is LNHDA and CDR2 is SQIVND in the germline V gene (reference sequence). The CDR3 sequence: CASGYPTTADLNTEAFF. CDR3 coding DNA: TGTGCCAGTGGCTACCCCACAACAGCAGACCTGAACACTGAAGCTTTCTTT.

This clonotype was picked up a small number of times. In DNA form, the CDR3 reads TGTGCCAGTAGTACCGGCACTGAAGCTTTCTTT. This encodes CASSTGTEAFF. This chain connects TRBV19 to TRBJ1-1; D ambiguous. CDR1 and CDR2 from the germline V gene are LNHDA and SQIVND (reference sequence). V lost 4 bases and J lost 4, with 4 bases in between. This CDR3 is built from 11 residues. The full variable domain, completed using reference TRBV19 and TRBJ1-1, is DGGITQSPKYLFRKEGQNVTLSCEQNLNHDAMYWYRQDPGQGLRLIYYSQIVNDFQKGDIAEGYSVSREKKESFPLTVTSAQKNPTAFYLCASSTGTEAFFGQGTRLTVV.

In its sample, this clonotype was seen a few times. The chain has TRBV30 and TRBJ1-1; no reliable D call. V lost 1 base to trimming and J lost 10 bases, with 7 bases between them. Germline CDR1 is GTSNPN and CDR2 is SVGIG (reference sequence). The CDR3 sequence is 10 residues long. The DNA for the CDR3 is TGTGCCTGGAGTGCGGGGATAGCTTTCTTT. Amino acid sequence: CAWSAGIAFF.

V is TRBV12-3 or TRBV12-4 and J is TRBJ2-7, with D possibly TRBD1 on 6 matching bases. This CDR3 has 13 amino acids. V lost 5 bases and J lost 6, with 14 bases in between. Here the CDR3 reads CASSPPTGSEQYF. The CDR3 coding sequence is TGTGCCAGCAGTCCGCCGACAGGTTCCGAGCAGTACTTC.

This clonotype has just a few counts. J is TRBJ2-7 and V is TRBV2, with D unresolved. The length of the CDR3 is 11 residues. Germline values: CDR1 SNHLY, CDR2 FYNNEI. Trimming pared 7 bases from V and 4 bases from J, leaving 8 bases between. CDR3 coding DNA: TGTGCCAGCAAGACGGAGTACGAGCAGTACTTC. Its protein is CASKTEYEQYF.

This clonotype was seen ten or more times. The gene calls are TRBV6-2 or TRBV6-3 and TRBJ1-6; 9 nucleotides agree with TRBD1. The junction had 19 bases not matched to a gene; V was cut back by 6 bases and J by 16 bases. The CDR3 contains 16 residues. From germline, CDR1 is MNHEY and CDR2 SVGEGT. In DNA form, the CDR3 reads TGTGCCAGCAGAACCACGCGGGGGACAGGGTCTCCGGCACTCCACTTT. Amino acid sequence: CASRTTRGTGSPALHF.

The genes are TRBV6-5 and TRBJ2-1; possible D gene TRBD1, 7 bases. Germline V gene sequence: CDR1 MNHEY, CDR2 SVGAGI. V lost 5 bases to trimming and J lost 15 bases, with 14 bases between them. This CDR3 region has 11 residues. CDR3 residues: CASSTGEVTFF. DNA for the CDR3: TGTGCCAGCAGTACAGGGGAGGTGACGTTCTTC.

The V call is TRBV11-3, the J call TRBJ1-6; weak D call: TRBD1 (5 bases). The germline V gene encodes CDR1 SGHNT and CDR2 YENEEA. The V gene lost 11 bases and the J gene lost 10 bases, with 21 bases spanning the gap. The CDR3 has 14 amino acids. As DNA, the CDR3 is TGTGCCGCCCGGTCGGGCAGGGTGAAATCACCCCTCCACTTT. It yields the protein CAARSGRVKSPLHF.

The chain carries TRBV20-1 and TRBJ2-5; D is possibly TRBD2 (6 bases). CDR3 length equals 15 residues. CDR1 is DFQATT and CDR2 is SNEGSKA in the germline V gene (reference sequence). The germline V and J ends were trimmed by 0 bases and 4 bases, with 15 bases remaining between them. The CDR3 bases are TGCAGTGCTAGAGATCGAGGGTTCGGGGGAGAGACCCAGTACTTC. This gives the protein CSARDRGFGGETQYF.

V gene TRBV4-1 combines with J gene TRBJ1-6, with TRBD1 identical over 8 bases. Germline CDR1 and CDR2: MGHRA and YSYEKL. The CDR3 covers 20 residues. V shed 1 base and J 7 bases; nucleotides not matched to a gene: 18. Here the CDR3 reads CASSQVLVSGGRLWNSPLHF. CDR3 DNA sequence: TGCGCCAGCAGCCAAGTTTTGGTGTCAGGGGGCCGGCTTTGGAATTCACCCCTCCACTTT.

The V call is TRBV20-1, the J call TRBJ2-5; D is undetermined. CDR1 DFQATT and CDR2 SNEGSKA come from the germline V gene (reference sequence). Trimming shortened V by 5 bases and J by 3 bases, and 16 bases separated the two germline ends. The CDR3 covers 14 residues. The CDR3 DNA reads as TGCAGTGCTCGGTCGAGATCCAGCGAAGAGACCCAGTACTTC. The encoded protein is CSARSRSSEETQYF.

The sample holds many counts of this clonotype. The chain is built from TRBV12-3 or TRBV12-4 and TRBJ2-1; TRBD2 matches 8 bases. The CDR3 is 15 amino acids. J gave up 3 bases and V 6 bases, and 7 bases lay outside the gene matches. The CDR3 region is CASSLSGGGYNEQFF. For the CDR3, the DNA is TGTGCCAGCAGCTTGAGCGGGGGTGGCTACAATGAGCAGTTCTTC.

This clonotype was observed a few times. The chain has TRBV19 and TRBJ2-2; perhaps TRBD2 as D (6 bases). V was clipped by 10 bases and J by 2 bases, with 14 bases between them. Per germline, CDR1 LNHDA and CDR2 SQIVND (reference sequence). The length of the CDR3 is 14 residues. The CDR3 sequence: CATSGDFNTGELFF. CDR3 sequence (DNA): TGTGCCACTTCGGGGGACTTCAACACCGGGGAGCTGTTTTTT.

This clonotype turned up a few times. V is TRBV6-2 or TRBV6-3 and J is TRBJ2-7; the D is unclear. V lost 6 bases and J lost 2, with 14 bases in between. The CDR3 loop spans 14 amino acids. Germline V lookup: CDR1 MNHEY, CDR2 SVGEGT. The CDR3 region has the DNA TGTGCCAGCAGCCCCGGCGGCACTCCCTACGAGCAGTACGTC. It translates to CASSPGGTPYEQYV.

This clonotype was observed a handful of times. The genes are TRBV9 and TRBJ2-3; possible D gene TRBD2, 6 bases. The CDR3 sequence is 16 residues long. CDR1 is SGDLS and CDR2 is YYNGEE in the germline V gene. V was pared by 4 bases and J by 1 base, with 16 bases between. The CDR3 spells CASSPRRRGGTDTQYF. The CDR3, as DNA: TGTGCCAGCAGCCCCCGGAGGCGGGGCGGCACAGATACGCAGTATTTT.

This clonotype was seen many times. This chain uses TRBV7-9 with TRBJ2-1; 11 bases fit TRBD1. CDR1 and CDR2 from the germline V gene are SEHNR and FQNEAQ (reference sequence). The CDR3 runs to 21 residues. Trimming at V came to 5 bases and at J to 7 bases, leaving 25 bases not matched to a gene. CDR3 nucleotides: TGTGCCAGCAGCCATTACCAGACCGGGACAGGGGGTTGGCGGGGGAGGAATGAGCAGTTCTTC. Amino acid sequence: CASSHYQTGTGGWRGRNEQFF.

V usage is TRBV12-3 or TRBV12-4 and J usage is TRBJ1-2; D remains ambiguous. The CDR3 length is 13 residues. V was clipped by 5 bases and J by 5 bases, with 12 bases between them. CDR3 nucleotides: TGTGCCAGCAGTACGGGGTTGGGGTATGGCTACACCTTC. Protein product: CASSTGLGYGYTF.

This clonotype was observed a handful of times. The CDR3 here is CASSLRVTTSTDTQYF. The CDR3 nucleotides read TGTGCCAGCAGCTTACGGGTGACAACTAGCACAGATACGCAGTATTTT. The gene calls are TRBV11-1 and TRBJ2-3; unclear D gene. Trimming took 2 bases from V and 0 from J, leaving 12 bases between them. The CDR3 runs 16 residues. Per the germline V gene, CDR1 is SGHAT and CDR2 is FQDESV (reference sequence).

This chain connects TRBV20-1 to TRBJ2-7, with D maybe TRBD1 (6 bases). CDR3 length equals 11 residues. Germline-derived CDR1 and CDR2 are DFQATT and SNEGSKA (reference sequence). Trimming removed 3 bases from V and 5 bases from J, with 8 bases in between. The CDR3 loop reads CSASQGHEQYF. The DNA of the CDR3 is TGCAGTGCTAGTCAGGGGCACGAGCAGTACTTC.